This passage covers 23 T cell receptor beta chains from one sample sequenced in a study of blood T cells in healthy people across ages. A J-beta primer mix and a sample-barcoded 5' primer were used in a second PCR of roughly 6 to 11 cycles. One entry per CDR3 protein, called by TCRdb with MiXCR from the 5' RACE reads. The table has about 400,000 distinct CDR3 sequences, roughly half seen once. Sequencing was carried out using blood. Receptor source: a man between 60 and 70 years old in good health.

The rearrangement joins TRBV7-2 to TRBJ1-2, with a possible D match to TRBD1 (6 bases). Between the trimmed V and J ends, which lost 8 bases and 4 bases, there was a span of 29 bases. Germline CDR1 SGHTA, CDR2 FQGNSA. The CDR3 loop spans 18 amino acids. CDR3 amino acids: CASRREALPGASFYGYTF. In DNA, the CDR3 is TGTGCCAGCCGTCGCGAGGCCTTACCAGGGGCCTCGTTCTATGGCTACACCTTC.

J is TRBJ2-5 and V is TRBV20-1; 14 nucleotides match TRBD2. Trimming removed 7 bases from V and 11 bases from J; junction bases left unmatched: 12. This CDR3 has 14 amino acids. Germline V gene lookup returns CDR1 DFQATT and CDR2 SNEGSKA (reference sequence). CDR3 region: CSGTPGLAGEGQYF. The CDR3 coding sequence is TGCAGTGGAACACCGGGACTAGCGGGAGAAGGGCAGTACTTC.

The V gene is TRBV2, the J gene TRBJ2-4; D not resolved. With 3 bases removed from V and 3 bases from J, the gap between germline ends came to 9 bases. The CDR3 sequence is 14 residues long. Germline assignment: CDR1 SNHLY and CDR2 FYNNEI. The CDR3 nucleotides are TGTGCCAGCAGTGACAGAAGCAGCAAAAACATTCAGTACTTC. Translating gives CASSDRSSKNIQYF. The complete variable domain, with remaining parts taken from reference TRBV2 and TRBJ2-4, reads EPEVTQTPSHQVTQMGQEVILRCVPISNHLYFYWYRQILGQKVEFLVSFYNNEISEKSEIFDDQFSVERPDGSNFTLKIRSTKLEDSAMYFCASSDRSSKNIQYFGAGTRLSVL.

The rearrangement uses TRBV7-9 and TRBJ2-3; D is ambiguous. Deletions cut 4 bases from V and 10 bases from J, with 12 bases between. The length of the CDR3 is 12 residues. CDR1 and CDR2 from the germline V gene are SEHNR and FQNEAQ (reference sequence). This chain's CDR3 is CASSSGPAAQYF. CDR3 bases: TGTGCCAGCAGCTCGGGCCCGGCAGCGCAGTATTTT.

This clonotype was detected a few times. The CDR3 loop reads CASSYGPTTGELFF. In DNA form, the CDR3 reads TGTGCCAGCAGCTATGGCCCTACCACCGGGGAGCTGTTTTTT. The gene calls are TRBV7-2 and TRBJ2-2; D not resolved. There are 14 residues in the CDR3. Germline V CDR1 and CDR2: SGHTA, FQGNSA. Trimming took 4 bases from V and 4 from J, leaving 10 bases between them.

This clonotype was recorded a few times. This chain joins TRBV12-3 or TRBV12-4 and TRBJ2-7; 8 bases match TRBD1. Trimming removed 5 bases from V and 3 bases from J; junction bases left unmatched: 9. This CDR3 is 15 amino acids long. CDR3 residues: CASSLDRARGYEQYF. The CDR3 bases are TGTGCCAGCAGTCTGGACAGGGCGAGGGGCTACGAGCAGTACTTC.

There are a few counts of this clonotype. The J gene is TRBJ1-5, the V gene TRBV12-3 or TRBV12-4; D is possibly TRBD1 (5 bases). The CDR3 spans 14 residues. Trimming took off 5 bases at V and 2 bases at J, with 10 bases between the two ends. CDR3 bases: TGTGCCAGCAGTGGGGGAATCGGCAATCAGCCCCAGCATTTT. This encodes CASSGGIGNQPQHF.

The V gene is TRBV20-1, the J gene TRBJ2-3; D unclear. There are 11 residues in the CDR3. CDR1 and CDR2 from the germline V gene are DFQATT and SNEGSKA (reference sequence). Trimming shortened V by 5 bases and J by 6 bases, and 9 bases separated the two germline ends. CDR3 in amino acids: CSAPLVDTQYF. For the CDR3, the DNA is TGCAGTGCTCCTCTAGTGGATACGCAGTATTTT.

The V and J genes are TRBV7-2 and TRBJ2-5, with TRBD2 matching over 8 bases. The J call is doubtful: the DNA matches TRBJ2-7 better. The germline V gene encodes CDR1 SGHTA and CDR2 FQGNSA. The CDR3 has 14 amino acids. Here the CDR3 DNA reads TGTGCCAGCAGCCCCGGGACTAGTCCGTACGAGCAGTACTTC. Amino acid sequence: CASSPGTSPYEQYF.

The count of this clonotype is one. The rearrangement uses TRBV6-5 and TRBJ1-1; no clear D gene. The CDR3 runs 15 residues. Deletions cut 0 bases from V and 2 bases from J, with 10 bases between. Germline CDR1 and CDR2: MNHEY and SVGAGI. The DNA for the CDR3 is TGTGCCAGCAGTTACTCGAGGGTGTTAAACACTGAAGCTTTCTTT. Translating it yields CASSYSRVLNTEAFF.

J is TRBJ1-6 and V is TRBV12-3 or TRBV12-4, with 10 bases aligning to TRBD1. The CDR3 has 15 amino acids. After removal of 5 bases from V and 9 bases from J, the junction contained 7 bases not matched to a gene. In DNA, the CDR3 is TGTGCCAGCAGTGGTACCGGGACAGGGGTTTCACCCCTCCACTTT. Translated, it gives CASSGTGTGVSPLHF.

The chain employs TRBV6-2 or TRBV6-3 and TRBJ2-7; tentatively, D is TRBD1 or TRBD2 (6 bases each). Trimming stripped 4 bases from V and 1 base from J, with 14 bases between. This CDR3 has 15 residues. Germline V gene sequence: CDR1 MNHEY, CDR2 SVGEGT. The CDR3: CASSSLRGVSYEQYF. CDR3 DNA: TGTGCCAGCAGTTCTTTGAGGGGGGTGTCCTACGAGCAGTACTTC.

V and J are TRBV20-1 and TRBJ2-5; TRBD1 matches 8 bases. The CDR3 totals 13 residues. Trimming removed 6 bases from V and 0 bases from J; junction bases left unmatched: 3. Germline CDR1 is DFQATT and CDR2 is SNEGSKA (reference sequence). CDR3 nucleotides: TGCAGTGCCAGGACAGGGTACCAAGAGACCCAGTACTTC. Residues: CSARTGYQETQYF.

This clonotype was counted ten times or more. The genes are TRBV7-2 and TRBJ2-7; the match to TRBD1 covers 7 bases. After removal of 0 bases from V and 0 bases from J, the junction contained 2 bases not matched to a gene. From germline, CDR1 is SGHTA and CDR2 FQGNSA. The CDR3 has 15 residues. The CDR3 region has the DNA TGTGCCAGCAGCTTAGCGGCAGGGGGCTCCTACGAGCAGTACTTC. Its translation is CASSLAAGGSYEQYF.

The chain is built from TRBV5-4 and TRBJ1-6, with no clear D. The length of the CDR3 is 15 residues. Germline values: CDR1 SGHNT, CDR2 YYREEE (reference sequence). The germline V and J ends were trimmed by 4 bases and 9 bases, with 17 bases remaining between them. CDR3 sequence reads: CASSRDGGNGSPLHF. CDR3 DNA: TGTGCCAGCAGCAGGGATGGAGGGAATGGTTCACCCCTCCACTTT.

This clonotype was detected only a few times. The chain has TRBV4-3 and TRBJ2-5, with 10 nucleotides matching TRBD1. The germline CDR1 and CDR2 sequences are LGHNA and YSLEER. This CDR3 contains 15 residues. Trimming took 5 bases from V and 5 from J; bases not matched to a gene: 8. The CDR3 DNA reads as TGCGCCAGCAGCTTAGGGTTGGGACAGGGGGAGACCCAGTACTTC. It codes for CASSLGLGQGETQYF.

The gene calls are TRBV7-2 and TRBJ2-7, with D unclear. The CDR3 extends over 15 amino acids. V lost 3 bases, J lost 3 bases, and 15 bases lay in between. Per the germline V gene, CDR1 is SGHTA and CDR2 is FQGNSA. CDR3 sequence: CASSLTGSAGYEQYF. The CDR3 coding sequence is TGTGCCAGCAGCTTGACGGGTAGTGCTGGCTACGAGCAGTACTTC.

The chain links TRBV6-5 to TRBJ1-2, with 8 nucleotides matching TRBD1. V shed 7 bases and J 3 bases; nucleotides not matched to a gene: 7. CDR3 size: 14 residues. Germline lookup yields CDR1 MNHEY and CDR2 SVGAGI. CDR3 loop: CASKTDRGYYGYTF. CDR3 in DNA: TGTGCCAGCAAAACCGACAGGGGATACTATGGCTACACCTTC.

This clonotype was recorded only once. This rearrangement joins TRBV29-1 to TRBJ1-4, with D uncertain. From germline, CDR1 is SQVTM and CDR2 ANQGSEA. The length of the CDR3 is 11 residues. V lost 7 bases and J 7 bases, leaving 10 bases between the germline ends. The CDR3 coding sequence is TGCAGCGCCCCGCTAGGTGAAAAACTGTTTTTT. Translation: CSAPLGEKLFF. Combining the CDR3 with reference TRBV29-1 and TRBJ1-4 gives the whole variable domain SAVISQKPSRDICQRGTSLTIQCQVDSQVTMMFWYRQQPGQSLTLIATANQGSEATYESGFVIDKFPISRPNLTFSTLTVSNMSPEDSSIYLCSAPLGEKLFFGSGTQLSVL.

V gene TRBV4-3 combines with J gene TRBJ2-5; TRBD2 aligns across 9 bases. Germline CDR1 and CDR2: LGHNA and YSLEER. Germline trimming cut 1 base from V and 7 bases from J; bases unmatched to any gene: 7. This CDR3 contains 15 residues. The CDR3 bases are TGCGCCAGCAGCCAAGGTTTTAGCGGGAGAGGGACCCAGTACTTC. Amino acid sequence: CASSQGFSGRGTQYF.

This clonotype was seen only once. V and J are TRBV2 and TRBJ2-3; TRBD1 matches at 7 bases. The CDR3 is 13 residues long. The germline gives CDR1 SNHLY, CDR2 FYNNEI. J lost 5 bases, V lost 8 bases, and 7 bases had no gene match. The CDR3 reads CASGRQGIDTQYF. DNA for the CDR3: TGTGCCAGCGGACGACAGGGAATAGATACGCAGTATTTT.

To note about this clonotype: Given a much more abundant clone one base away, this may be a read error. V usage is TRBV30 and J usage is TRBJ2-1; the D is unclear. The J call is in doubt because the DNA end fits TRBJ2-7 better. CDR1 is GTSNPN, CDR2 SVGIG, per germline (reference sequence). This CDR3 spans 14 amino acids. The CDR3 protein is CAWSVRRAYNEQYF. CDR3 bases: TGTGCCTGGAGTGTAAGGCGAGCCTACAATGAGCAGTACTTC.

The genes are TRBV2 and TRBJ2-3, with D hard to call. Trimming shortened V by 8 bases and J by 4 bases, and 7 bases separated the two germline ends. In germline, CDR1 is SNHLY, CDR2 FYNNEI. CDR3 length: 11 amino acids. The CDR3 nucleotides are TGTGCCAGCCTCGGAGCAGATACGCAGTATTTT. Amino acid sequence: CASLGADTQYF. Based on the CDR3 plus reference TRBV2 and TRBJ2-3, the full variable domain is EPEVTQTPSHQVTQMGQEVILRCVPISNHLYFYWYRQILGQKVEFLVSFYNNEISEKSEIFDDQFSVERPDGSNFTLKIRSTKLEDSAMYFCASLGADTQYFGPGTRLTVL.